These 14 T cell receptor beta chains were all obtained from the same sample, sequenced in a study of beta chain features in type 1 diabetes. Sequenced material consisted of expressed TCRB transcripts (all of the isolated RNA was reverse transcribed). The data were produced by immunoSEQ multiplex PCR, yet TCRdb's version contains in-frame clones alone and is incomplete. The sample lists hundreds of thousands of clones; roughly 8% were seen once. Sequenced: central memory CD4+ T cells from blood. The source is a woman under 30 in good health.

The V gene is TRBV27, the J gene TRBJ1-2; no clear D. Per the germline V gene, CDR1 is MNHEY and CDR2 is SMNVEV (reference sequence). This CDR3 is 13 amino acids long. The V and J ends lost 4 bases and 4 bases respectively, with 10 bases between them. CDR3 loop: CASSSRPSYGYTF. The CDR3, as DNA: TGTGCCAGCAGTTCTCGCCCTTCCTATGGCTACACCTTC.

This clone was detected only a few times. The gene calls are TRBV6-5 and TRBJ2-3; D call uncertain. Trimming stripped 7 bases from V and 3 bases from J, with 11 bases between. From germline, CDR1 is MNHEY and CDR2 SVGAGI. The length of the CDR3 is 13 residues. CDR3 sequence (DNA): TGTGCCAGCACCCTCAGTGGTACAGATACGCAGTATTTT. It translates to CASTLSGTDTQYF.

This sequence joins TRBV7-9 and TRBJ2-1; 12 bases fit TRBD2. Germline V gene data show CDR1 as SEHNR and CDR2 as FQNEAQ (reference sequence). With V trimmed by 5 bases and J by 4 bases, 6 bases remained unmatched. The CDR3 runs to 16 residues. CDR3 sequence (DNA): TGTGCCAGCAGCCCAACGACTAGCGGGAGATACAATGAGCAGTTCTTC. Residues: CASSPTTSGRYNEQFF.

This clone has a handful of counts. This chain links TRBV7-9 with TRBJ2-2; 8 positions match TRBD2. Trimming cost V 6 bases and J 2 bases; bases outside gene matches: 5. Germline loops: CDR1 SEHNR, CDR2 FQNEAQ (reference sequence). The CDR3 runs 15 residues. In DNA form, the CDR3 reads TGTGCCAGCAGACGAAGCGGGAGTAACACCGGGGAGCTGTTTTTT. This sequence encodes CASRRSGSNTGELFF.

The sample holds many counts of this clone. The rearrangement links TRBV9 to TRBJ2-1; TRBD2 matches at 10 bases. Germline V gene data show CDR1 as SGDLS and CDR2 as YYNGEE. This CDR3 is built from 14 residues. Trimming removed 8 bases from V and 5 bases from J; junction bases left unmatched: 7. CDR3 DNA: TGTGCCAGTACCGGGACTAGCGTCAACAATGAGCAGTTCTTC. Translated, it gives CASTGTSVNNEQFF. Variable domain in full (rest from reference TRBV9 and TRBJ2-1): DSGVTQTPKHLITATGQRVTLRCSPRSGDLSVYWYQQSLDQGLQFLIQYYNGEERAKGNILERFSAQQFPDLHSELNLSSLELGDSALYFCASTGTSVNNEQFFGPGTRLTVL.

This clone was observed a handful of times. The chain joins TRBV11-3 to TRBJ2-5; 7 positions agree with TRBD1. Germline V lookup: CDR1 SGHNT, CDR2 YENEEA. Trimming took 4 bases from V and 9 from J; bases not matched to a gene: 8. This CDR3 contains 13 residues. CDR3 nucleotide sequence: TGTGCCAGCAGCTCTGACAGGGAAGGGGCCCAGTACTTC. As protein: CASSSDREGAQYF.

The chain employs TRBV28 and TRBJ2-2; D could derive from TRBD1 or TRBD2 (7 bases each). Trimming removed 8 bases from V and 2 bases from J, with 18 bases in between. Germline CDR1 is MDHEN and CDR2 is SYDVKM. The CDR3 totals 16 residues. The CDR3 spells CASLAGGGKNTGELFF. CDR3 in DNA: TGTGCCAGCTTGGCAGGGGGAGGGAAAAACACCGGGGAGCTGTTTTTT.

The table lists this clone with a few counts. As DNA, the CDR3 is TGCGCCAGCAGCTCGGGCTCGGAAGAGACCCAGTACTTC. Protein sequence: CASSSGSEETQYF. The chain uses TRBV5-1 and TRBJ2-5; D is uncertain. The CDR3 is 13 amino acids. V dropped 3 bases and J dropped 3 bases, with 9 bases sitting between them. CDR1 SGHRS and CDR2 YFSETQ come from the germline V gene.

The V gene is TRBV27, the J gene TRBJ2-7, with TRBD2 matching 7 bases. With 0 bases clipped from V and 6 bases from J, the junction kept 8 bases outside the gene matches. CDR1 and CDR2 (germline): MNHEY, SMNVEV (reference sequence). CDR3 length: 15 residues. CDR3 in amino acids: CASSLSRLAPSEQYF. As DNA, the CDR3 is TGTGCCAGCAGTTTATCGCGACTAGCCCCCAGCGAGCAGTACTTC.

The rearrangement joins TRBV11-1 to TRBJ1-5; D is unresolved. The germline gives CDR1 SGHAT, CDR2 FQDESV (reference sequence). This CDR3 comprises 13 residues. Deletions cut 5 bases from V and 5 bases from J, with 10 bases between. For the CDR3, the DNA is TGTGCCAGCAGCAAGGGCGTTTATCAGCCCCAGCATTTT. Protein product: CASSKGVYQPQHF.

This clone was recorded at least ten times. The genes are TRBV28 and TRBJ1-5, with D possibly TRBD1 on 5 matching bases. Germline CDR1 is MDHEN and CDR2 is SYDVKM. Deletions cut 6 bases from V and 8 bases from J, with 8 bases between. This CDR3 spans 11 amino acids. DNA for the CDR3: TGTGCCAGCAGGGGGCGCGAGCCCCAGCATTTT. This codes for CASRGREPQHF.

This chain uses TRBV6-1 with TRBJ1-1, with 7 bases that match TRBD1. J was trimmed by 1 base and V by 2 bases; bases with no gene match: 4. Germline V lookup: CDR1 MNHNS, CDR2 SASEGT. The CDR3 is 15 amino acids. The CDR3 DNA reads TGTGCCAGCAGTGAACCCCACAGGGGGAACACTGAAGCTTTCTTT. Protein product: CASSEPHRGNTEAFF.

This clone was counted a few times. One end of the junction varies from germline; a read error may be responsible. This sequence joins TRBV6-1 and TRBJ1-2, with 7 bases that match TRBD1. Germline values: CDR1 MNHNS, CDR2 SASEGT. The CDR3 length is 12 residues. CDR3 amino acids: CASSALQGRLLF. The CDR3 coding sequence is TGTGCCAGCAGTGCTCTACAGGGGAGACTACTCTTC.

The chain links TRBV7-2 to TRBJ2-1; the D is unclear. V lost 4 bases and J lost 4, with 11 bases in between. The CDR3 runs 14 residues. Germline loops: CDR1 SGHTA, CDR2 FQGNSA. CDR3 amino acids: CASSSDLQYNEQFF. The DNA of the CDR3 is TGTGCCAGCAGCTCCGATCTACAGTACAATGAGCAGTTCTTC.